This TCR beta chain is from a study of a mutant IDH1 vaccine in newly diagnosed glioma. This CDR3 comprises 16 residues. The germline gives CDR1 SGHDT, CDR2 YYEEEE. Trimming pared 5 bases from V and 9 bases from J, leaving 26 bases between. As concerns this clone: The antigen remains unidentified.

The time point denotes: week 35, safety follow-up. Each vaccine dose was 300 ug of mutant IDH1 20-mer peptide, with topical imiquimod. Generated by immunoSEQ multiplex PCR, the TCRdb table keeps only in-frame clones and is missing some. This sample has 50,000 to 65,000 clones, with around 85% found just once. Findings and limits, study-wide: It was approximately 93% of patients that developed vaccine-induced immune responses.

This TCR was sampled from a man aged 35-49 years with glioma. The J gene is TRBJ1-2, the V gene TRBV5-6; possible D gene TRBD1, 5 bases. This material consisted of PBMCs, taken from a glioma patient whose treatment included an IDH1 peptide vaccine. CDR3 DNA sequence: TGTGCCAGCAGGCCCGAGTCGGGACGGCGCATTTCGAGCTACACCTTC. This translates into CASRPESGRRISSYTF.